This is a list of T cell receptor beta chains from one sample in a study of CD8 T cells in ankylosing spondylitis. TCRdb fed the 5' RACE reads into MiXCR, producing one record per CDR3 protein. The table includes about 300,000 distinct CDR3 sequences, around 21% detected once. Source material: blood, either unsorted or a sorted T cell fraction (not recorded which). The receptor set was obtained from a female donor with ankylosing spondylitis or in good health (not recorded which). Each CDR3 is given with its conserved first and last residue. The D gene is left open where the match is weak. For some rows the clone size is stated as once, few or many, or as a class when expanded; others skip it.

clone size	V gene	D gene	J gene	CDR3 protein	CDR3 DNA
NA	TRBV20-1	NA	TRBJ2-5	CSGNRGSAAQYF	TGCAGTGGCAACCGGGGATCGGCGGCCCAGTACTTC
few	TRBV20-1	TRBD2	TRBJ2-5	CSAASGRETQYF	TGCAGTGCCGCTAGCGGGAGGGAGACCCAGTACTTC
NA	TRBV20-1	NA	TRBJ2-3	CSAMPDARDRDTQYF	TGCAGTGCCATGCCCGACGCGCGTGATCGGGATACGCAGTATTTT
few	TRBV7-9	NA	TRBJ2-5	CASSFIQGGKETQYF	TGTGCCAGCAGCTTTATACAGGGCGGGAAAGAGACCCAGTACTTC
NA	TRBV7-8	TRBD2	TRBJ2-1	CASSYNSGRVDEQFF	TGTGCCAGCAGCTATAATAGCGGGAGAGTCGATGAGCAGTTCTTC
few	TRBV7-2	NA	TRBJ1-4	CASSTRTGNEKLFF	TGTGCCAGCAGCACCAGGACGGGGAATGAAAAACTGTTTTTT
NA	TRBV10-1	NA	TRBJ1-2	CASSDGPNYGYTF	TGCGCCAGCAGTGATGGCCCTAACTATGGCTACACCTTC
few	TRBV7-9	NA	TRBJ1-4	CASSIASSTNEKLFF	TGTGCCAGCAGCATCGCTAGTTCGACTAATGAAAAACTGTTTTTT
NA	TRBV28	NA	TRBJ2-1	CASSYRPYEQFF	TGTGCCAGCAGTTACCGCCCCTATGAGCAGTTCTTC
NA	TRBV12-3/TRBV12-4	TRBD2	TRBJ2-5	CASSRTRVETQYF	TGTGCCAGCAGCCGGACTAGGGTCGAGACCCAGTACTTC
NA	TRBV7-2	NA	TRBJ2-5	CASSLGGAQETQYF	TGTGCCAGCAGCTTAGGAGGAGCCCAAGAGACCCAGTACTTC
NA	TRBV20-1	TRBD2	TRBJ2-1	CSARRLAGGTYNEQFF	TGCAGTGCGAGAAGGCTAGCGGGAGGAACCTACAATGAGCAGTTCTTC
many	TRBV12-3/TRBV12-4	TRBD1	TRBJ1-5	CASSVRTGHNQPQHF	TGTGCCAGCAGTGTACGGACAGGTCACAATCAGCCCCAGCATTTT
many	TRBV9	NA	TRBJ1-1	CASSPRLSAEAFF	TGTGCCAGCAGCCCCCGTCTGAGCGCTGAAGCTTTCTTT
few	TRBV20-1	NA	TRBJ2-3	CSASYSGVDTQYF	TGCAGTGCTAGCTATAGCGGAGTCGATACGCAGTATTTT
few	TRBV4-1	NA	TRBJ1-2	CASSPLGSRGDLYGYTF	TGCGCCAGCAGCCCTTTGGGGTCCAGGGGTGATCTCTATGGCTACACCTTC